Listed below are T cell receptor beta chains from one sample, sequenced in a study of blood T cell repertoires in COVID-19. Using immunoSEQ multiplex PCR, the repertoire was profiled, and TCRdb retains in-frame clones only, with some absent. The data contain 200,000 to 300,000 clones, around 86% of them singletons. The sample comprised peripheral blood. These receptors were collected from a woman aged 60 to 75 with COVID-19, enrolled during active disease. Each CDR3 is given with its conserved first and last residue. A D gene is named only where the DNA matches it firmly. Where a row states a size, it is once, few, many or the class of an expanded clone; other rows omit it.

>TRBJ1-1|-|TRBV19|TRBD1
TGTGCCAGTACTCCTGCCCGGACAGGGGGCACTGAAGCTTTCTTT
CASTPARTGGTEAFF
>TRBJ2-3|-|TRBV9|TRBD1
TGTGCCAGCAGCGTACAGGGGGATCGCTGGAGTACGCAGTATTTT
CASSVQGDRWSTQYF
>TRBJ2-3|-|TRBV9|-
TGTGCCAGCAGCGAGAACAGCCCCGGTACGCAGTATTTT
CASSENSPGTQYF
>TRBJ2-7|-|TRBV28|TRBD2
TGTGCCAGCAGTCAAGGTGGGGGGGGGAGCCACGAGCAGTACTTC
CASSQGGGGSHEQYF
>TRBJ1-4|-|TRBV18|-
TGTGCCAGCTCACCACGAGGTCAGGGAACAACTAATGAAAAACTGTTTTTT
CASSPRGQGTTNEKLFF
>TRBJ2-7|-|TRBV6-2/TRBV6-3|TRBD2
TGTGCCAGCAGTTCTGGGACTAGCGGGGCTTACGAGCAGTACTTC
CASSSGTSGAYEQYF
>TRBJ1-2|-|TRBV7-2|-
TGTGCCAGCAGCTTAGTTCTAAACTATGGCTACACCTTC
CASSLVLNYGYTF
>TRBJ2-1|-|TRBV5-1|-
TGCGCCAGCAGCTTGCAGGTTAGCTACAATGAGCAGTTCTTC
CASSLQVSYNEQFF
>TRBJ1-5|few|TRBV6-5|-
TGTGCCAGCAGGTCGGGAGGGAGCAATCAGCCCCAGCATTTT
CASRSGGSNQPQHF
>TRBJ1-4|-|TRBV5-4|-
TGTGCCAGCAGCTTGAAAACAGGAGATAATGAAAAACTGTTTTTT
CASSLKTGDNEKLFF
>TRBJ1-1|-|TRBV11-2|TRBD1
TGTGCCAGCAGCTCGCAGGGACAGCTTAATACTGGGGCTTTCTTT
CASSSQGQLNTGAFF
>TRBJ1-2|-|TRBV9|-
TGTGCCAGCAGCCCTCGGGAGACTGACTATGGCTACACCTTC
CASSPRETDYGYTF
>TRBJ1-5|-|TRBV3-1/TRBV3-2|-
TGTGCCAGCAGCCAAGTTGACGGGGGGCAGCCCCAGCATTTT
CASSQVDGGQPQHF
>TRBJ1-2|-|TRBV9|-
TGTGCCAGCAGCGTAGGGACATCGGCCTATGGCTACACCTTC
CASSVGTSAYGYTF
>TRBJ1-5|-|TRBV6-5|TRBD1
TGTGCCAGCAGGGGACAGGTCAATCAGCCCCAGCATTTT
CASRGQVNQPQHF
>TRBJ2-7|once|TRBV30|-
TGTGCCTGGAGTGTACAGTTTGGCGAGCAGTACTTC
CAWSVQFGEQYF
>TRBJ2-1|few|TRBV4-3|-
TGCGCCAGCAGCCAAGATGGGGTAGGGGGTGAGCAGTTCTTC
CASSQDGVGGEQFF
>TRBJ1-1|-|TRBV11-2|-
TGTGCCAGCACCCTGCCGGGTCCGATTGTTTTCTTT
CASTLPGPIVFF